The sample holds many counts of the clone carrying this T cell receptor beta chain. Its antigen is currently unknown. There were TCR beta CDR3 regions amplified from RNA transcripts. First-round RT-PCR of the TCR CDR3 relied on the HTBI primer set. TCRdb fed the multiplex PCR reads into MiXCR, producing one record per CDR3 protein. The table includes 400,000 to 500,000 distinct CDR3 sequences, around 14% detected once. These data originate in a study of T cells in Graves' hyperthyroidism and ophthalmopathy. On the study more broadly: Prior to any treatment, at the point of initial diagnosis, peripheral blood was collected.

General study results and limits: Most clonotypes expanded in the thyroid (above 0.001) were also present in blood.

The CDR3 is 14 amino acids. Germline V gene data show CDR1 as MNHEY and CDR2 as SMNVEV (reference sequence). V gave up 6 bases and J gave up 5 bases; unmatched junction bases: 7. This TCR came from a woman younger than 30 with Graves' hyperthyroidism. The chain carries TRBV27 and TRBJ1-2; 9 bases map to TRBD1. Sequencing was done on a sample of blood. The CDR3 sequence: CASRRQGGSYGYTF. CDR3 nucleotides: TGTGCCAGCAGGCGACAGGGGGGTTCATATGGCTACACCTTC.